Each of the 5 T cell receptor beta chains below was sequenced from the same sample in a study of T cell responses to AZD1222 COVID-19 vaccine (dated by TCRdb to the early 2020s). The protocol used for the library was the immunoSEQ multiplex PCR assay. TCRdb retrieved this table from immuneACCESS and kept in-frame rearrangements only. Not all clones are present; in checked studies, unresolved V genes account for under half, and no reason is known for the remainder. The sample has more than 100,000 clones on record, approximately 85% of them singletons. 6.5% to 8.5% of the sample is held by the ten biggest clonotypes. This specimen's time point label, per the study, means: about 28 days (+/-7) after the second vaccine dose. What this sample's treatment or condition label stands for: meningococcal conjugate vaccine given as trial control. The sample in question was peripheral blood, obtained 28 days after the second dose of the MenACWY control vaccine. Receptors originate from an adult who received the MenACWY meningococcal vaccine as a control.

V gene TRBV6-4 combines with J gene TRBJ2-2, with TRBD2 matching over 12 bases. CDR3 length: 17 residues. The germline V gene encodes CDR1 MRHNA and CDR2 SNTAGT. V was clipped by 4 bases and J by 0 bases; unmatched bases: 3. The CDR3 here is CASSVGLAGPNTGELFF. For the CDR3, the DNA is TGTGCCAGCAGTGTGGGACTAGCGGGCCCGAACACCGGGGAGCTGTTTTTT.

The gene calls are TRBV6-5 and TRBJ1-5; D call uncertain. The CDR3 has 12 amino acids. Per the germline V gene, CDR1 is MNHEY and CDR2 is SVGAGI. Trimming removed 5 bases from V and 4 bases from J, with 6 bases in between. CDR3 sequence: CASSLRNQPQHF. DNA for the CDR3: TGTGCCAGCAGTCTCCGTAATCAGCCCCAGCATTTT.

The chain combines TRBV7-3 with TRBJ2-1; 10 bases are a match to TRBD2. Trimming took 5 bases from V and 4 from J; bases not matched to a gene: 5. CDR1 and CDR2 (germline): SGHTA, FQGTGA. This CDR3 is built from 15 residues. For the CDR3, the DNA is TGTGCCAGCAGCAGAGCGGGAGGGCTATACAATGAGCAGTTCTTC. Encoded protein: CASSRAGGLYNEQFF.

This clone occurred once. The chain carries TRBV27 and TRBJ2-4, with TRBD1 matching 9 bases. This CDR3 has 14 amino acids. V shed 0 bases, J shed 9 bases, and the junction held 3 bases outside the gene matches. Germline CDR1 is MNHEY and CDR2 is SMNVEV (reference sequence). The CDR3 nucleotides read TGTGCCAGCAGTTTATCAGGGACAGGGTTCATTCAGTACTTC. This gives the protein CASSLSGTGFIQYF.

The rearrangement uses TRBV6-4 and TRBJ1-6, with 7 bases that match TRBD1. J was trimmed by 8 bases and V by 3 bases; bases with no gene match: 4. Germline V gene lookup returns CDR1 MRHNA and CDR2 SNTAGT. The CDR3 is made up of 14 amino acids. CDR3 coding DNA: TGTGCCAGCAGTGAGGGACAGTCGTATTCACCCCTCCACTTT. It is translated as CASSEGQSYSPLHF.